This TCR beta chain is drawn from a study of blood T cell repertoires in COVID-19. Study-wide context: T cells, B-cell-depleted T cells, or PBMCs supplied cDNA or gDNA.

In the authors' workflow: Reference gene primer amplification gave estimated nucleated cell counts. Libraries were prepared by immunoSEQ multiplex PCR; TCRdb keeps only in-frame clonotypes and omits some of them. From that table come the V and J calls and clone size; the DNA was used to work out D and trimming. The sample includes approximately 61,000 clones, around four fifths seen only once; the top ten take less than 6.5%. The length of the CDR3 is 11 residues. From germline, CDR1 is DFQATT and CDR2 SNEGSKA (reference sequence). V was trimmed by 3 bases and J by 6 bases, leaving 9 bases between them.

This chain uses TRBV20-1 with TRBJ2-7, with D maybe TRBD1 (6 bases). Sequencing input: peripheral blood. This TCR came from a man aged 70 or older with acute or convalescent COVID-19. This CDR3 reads CSASIQGEQYF. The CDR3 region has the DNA TGCAGTGCTAGTATACAGGGCGAGCAGTACTTC.